Listed below are T cell receptor beta chains from one sample, sequenced in a study of blood T cell repertoires in COVID-19. The table came from immunoSEQ multiplex PCR; TCRdb's copy has only in-frame clones and leaves some out. The sample yields roughly 140,000 clones, about 80% seen once. What was sequenced was peripheral blood. The receptors were gathered from a man between 65 and 85 years old who had recovered from COVID-19. Both conserved end residues are part of each CDR3. D genes are given only for firm matches. The listing skips clone size in some rows; elsewhere it reads once, few, many or a size class.

D	size	V	J	CDR3	DNA
NA	NA	TRBV18	TRBJ1-5	CASSPWAQSNQPQHF	TGTGCCAGCTCACCATGGGCACAAAGCAATCAGCCCCAGCATTTT
TRBD2	NA	TRBV19	TRBJ2-5	CASSIDSGGQETQYF	TGTGCCAGTAGTATAGATTCGGGAGGTCAAGAGACCCAGTACTTC
NA	few	TRBV20-1	TRBJ1-2	CSAPGVGGYTF	TGCAGTGCTCCGGGGGTTGGAGGCTACACCTTC
NA	NA	TRBV30	TRBJ1-1	CARRPRGDTEAFF	TGTGCCCGGCGTCCCAGGGGTGACACTGAAGCTTTCTTT
TRBD2	NA	TRBV27	TRBJ2-5	CASSPLAGRQETQYF	TGTGCCAGCAGCCCTCTAGCGGGACGGCAAGAGACCCAGTACTTC
NA	NA	TRBV5-1	TRBJ1-4	CASSLRTGTNEKLFF	TGCGCCAGCAGCTTGAGGACTGGAACTAATGAAAAACTGTTTTTT
NA	NA	TRBV10-2	TRBJ2-3	CASSAGGGLTDTQYF	TGCGCCAGCAGTGCGGGAGGGGGCTTGACAGATACGCAGTATTTT
TRBD1	NA	TRBV19	TRBJ1-2	CASSVGDREVAGYTF	TGTGCCAGTAGTGTCGGGGACAGGGAAGTCGCTGGCTACACCTTC
TRBD2	NA	TRBV3-1/TRBV3-2	TRBJ2-1	CASSPGTSGRAWNEQFF	TGTGCCAGCAGCCCCGGGACTAGCGGGAGGGCCTGGAATGAGCAGTTCTTC
TRBD2	NA	TRBV5-1	TRBJ2-2	CASNSGRGNTGELFF	TGCGCCAGCAACAGCGGGAGAGGGAACACCGGGGAGCTGTTTTTT
NA	NA	TRBV19	TRBJ2-2	CASTEQGYTGELFF	TGTGCCAGTACCGAACAGGGATACACCGGGGAGCTGTTTTTT
NA	NA	TRBV5-1	TRBJ2-2	CASSLGLGELFF	TGCGCCAGCAGCTTGGGTCTTGGGGAGCTGTTTTTT
NA	NA	TRBV5-1	TRBJ2-1	CASSLVGGSYNEQFF	TGCGCCAGCAGCTTGGTTGGCGGGTCCTACAATGAGCAGTTCTTC
NA	NA	TRBV24-1	TRBJ2-5	CATSDVRVTRQETQYF	TGTGCCACCAGTGATGTCAGGGTTACCCGCCAAGAGACCCAGTACTTC
TRBD2	NA	TRBV29-1	TRBJ2-5	CSVRSGSPGETQYF	TGCAGCGTTCGTAGCGGGAGCCCCGGGGAGACCCAGTACTTC
NA	NA	TRBV9	TRBJ1-2	CASSTQSALLGYGYTF	TGTGCCAGCAGCACTCAATCCGCCCTCCTAGGCTATGGCTACACCTTC
TRBD2	NA	TRBV6-1	TRBJ2-7	CASSGPGTSGHYEQYF	TGTGCCAGCAGTGGCCCGGGGACTAGCGGGCACTACGAGCAGTACTTC
NA	NA	TRBV10-1	TRBJ2-7	CASSMNPGISYEQYF	TGCGCCAGCAGCATGAATCCGGGAATCTCCTACGAGCAGTACTTC
TRBD1	NA	TRBV10-2	TRBJ1-5	CASSGTGVQPQHF	TGCGCCAGCAGTGGAACAGGGGTGCAGCCCCAGCATTTT
NA	NA	TRBV5-1	TRBJ2-3	CASSRSGGSPGDTQYF	TGCGCCAGCAGCAGGTCAGGGGGGTCCCCGGGGGATACGCAGTATTTT
TRBD2	NA	TRBV7-8	TRBJ2-7	CASSQPGLAGRSEQYF	TGTGCCAGCAGCCAACCGGGACTAGCGGGAAGATCCGAGCAGTACTTC
TRBD2	NA	TRBV2	TRBJ2-3	CADNRGLAGGTDTQYF	TGTGCCGACAATCGGGGACTAGCGGGAGGAACAGATACGCAGTATTTT
TRBD2	NA	TRBV7-9	TRBJ2-1	CASSPHSGGSGEQFF	TGTGCCAGCAGCCCTCATAGCGGGGGCTCCGGGGAGCAGTTCTTC
TRBD2	NA	TRBV2	TRBJ2-1	CASSSRLAPYNEQFF	TGTGCCAGCAGTTCACGACTAGCGCCCTACAATGAGCAGTTCTTC
NA	few	TRBV27	TRBJ1-1	CASSLTANTEAFF	TGTGCCAGCAGTTTGACAGCGAACACTGAAGCTTTCTTT
NA	NA	TRBV2	TRBJ2-3	CASLVASSSDTQYF	TGTGCCTCTCTCGTGGCTAGTAGTTCAGATACGCAGTATTTT
TRBD1	NA	TRBV3-1/TRBV3-2	TRBJ1-2	CASGTGGGRGGYTF	TGTGCCAGCGGGACAGGGGGCGGCCGGGGTGGCTACACCTTC
TRBD1	NA	TRBV29-1	TRBJ2-7	CSVELVDREYEQYF	TGCAGCGTGGAACTAGTGGACAGGGAATACGAGCAGTACTTC
NA	NA	TRBV6-5	TRBJ2-3	CASSYSPGSLSDTQYF	TGTGCCAGCAGTTACTCTCCGGGGAGTCTATCAGATACGCAGTATTTT
NA	NA	TRBV4-2	TRBJ2-1	CASSQVPGGSGNEQFF	TGTGCCAGCAGCCAAGTTCCAGGAGGATCGGGCAATGAGCAGTTCTTC
NA	NA	TRBV5-1	TRBJ2-2	CASSLVARGAGELFF	TGCGCCAGCAGCTTGGTGGCCAGGGGCGCCGGGGAGCTGTTTTTT
NA	NA	TRBV6-5	TRBJ2-7	CASSFPGSEQYF	TGTGCCAGCAGTTTTCCTGGCTCCGAGCAGTACTTC